The 20 T cell receptor beta chains given below trace back to one sample, sequenced in a study of cytomegalovirus exposure and HLA in healthy donors. Amplification used 60 Vbeta primers and 13 Jbeta primers. Clones were read by immunoSEQ multiplex PCR, and TCRdb kept only the in-frame ones, dropping some. The sample shows roughly 150,000 clones, 82% of them seen only once. What was sequenced was PBMCs. The receptors were sampled from a woman aged 50 to 60 in good health and CMV-seropositive.

The chain couples TRBV29-1 to TRBJ2-6, with D possibly TRBD1 on 6 matching bases. The germline V gene encodes CDR1 SQVTM and CDR2 ANQGSEA. Trimming shortened V by 5 bases and J by 2 bases, and 10 bases separated the two germline ends. CDR3 length equals 14 residues. CDR3 DNA sequence: TGCAGCGTTCGGACAGCCCCTGGGGCCAACGTCCTGACTTTC. This sequence encodes CSVRTAPGANVLTF.

This clone was seen just once. The rearrangement joins TRBV5-1 to TRBJ2-1; 7 bases agree with TRBD1. The CDR3 is 15 amino acids. The V gene's germline CDR1 is SGHRS and CDR2 YFSETQ. The V segment lost 5 bases and the J segment 10 bases; nucleotides outside the gene matches: 15. This chain's CDR3 is CASRSGTELPREQFF. The CDR3 nucleotides read TGCGCCAGCAGAAGTGGGACAGAGCTTCCAAGGGAGCAGTTCTTC.

V and J are TRBV11-3 and TRBJ2-2; 7 positions agree with TRBD2. This CDR3 has 13 amino acids. Germline CDR1 and CDR2: SGHNT and YENEEA. J lost 6 bases, V lost 5 bases, and 3 bases had no gene match. Here the CDR3 reads CASSQTSSGELFF. CDR3 nucleotide sequence: TGTGCCAGCAGCCAGACTAGCTCCGGGGAGCTGTTTTTT.

In this sample, this clone turned up a few times. The chain's CDR3 is CASGRESDTQYF. The CDR3 DNA reads as TGTGCCAGCGGCCGGGAGTCAGATACGCAGTATTTT. V is TRBV2 and J is TRBJ2-3; D might be TRBD2 (6 bases). Germline-derived CDR1 and CDR2 are SNHLY and FYNNEI. This CDR3 contains 12 residues. Between the trimmed V and J ends, which lost 8 bases and 4 bases, there was a span of 10 bases.

The chain recombines TRBV29-1 with TRBJ2-3, with 7 bases fitting TRBD1. The V gene's germline CDR1 is SQVTM and CDR2 ANQGSEA. The CDR3 is 12 amino acids. J lost 1 base, V lost 7 bases, and 2 bases had no gene match. The CDR3 coding sequence is TGCAGCGGTGGACAGGGCACAGATACGCAGTATTTT. It specifies CSGGQGTDTQYF.

The J gene is TRBJ2-7, the V gene TRBV7-6; 14 bases are a match to TRBD2. Looked up from germline, CDR1 is SGHVS and CDR2 is FNYEAQ. The CDR3 extends over 19 amino acids. With V trimmed by 5 bases and J by 2 bases, 14 bases remained unmatched. The CDR3, as DNA: TGTGCCAGCAGCCCGGGACTAGCGGGGGCCAATATATCCCCCTACGAGCAGTACTTC. Protein sequence: CASSPGLAGANISPYEQYF.

The rearrangement links TRBV7-9 to TRBJ1-1; D is perhaps TRBD1 (6 bases). Germline CDR1 and CDR2: SEHNR and FQNEAQ (reference sequence). Trimming cost V 11 bases and J 0 bases, with 13 bases left between them. The CDR3 totals 13 residues. The CDR3 bases are TGTGCCGGCCAAGGGGGTATGAACACTGAAGCTTTCTTT. Translated, it gives CAGQGGMNTEAFF. Using reference TRBV7-9 and TRBJ1-1 for the parts outside the CDR3, the full variable domain is DTGVSQNPRHKITKRGQNVTFRCDPISEHNRLYWYRQTLGQGPEFLTYFQNEAQLEKSRLLSDRFSAERPKGSFSTLEIQRTEQGDSAMYLCAGQGGMNTEAFFGQGTRLTVV.

The chain uses TRBV14 and TRBJ1-2; D might be TRBD1 (5 bases). Germline values: CDR1 SGHDN, CDR2 FVKESK. There are 17 residues in the CDR3. The germline V and J ends were trimmed by 0 bases and 0 bases, with 14 bases remaining between them. CDR3 amino acids: CASSQERRDLTNYGYTF. In DNA, the CDR3 is TGTGCCAGCAGCCAAGAAAGGAGGGACCTCACTAACTATGGCTACACCTTC.

The rearrangement joins TRBV7-6 to TRBJ2-6; D possibly corresponds to TRBD1 (7 bases). This CDR3 has 15 residues. The V end lost 10 bases, the J end lost 0 bases, and 13 bases lay between the germline ends. The germline V gene encodes CDR1 SGHVS and CDR2 FNYEAQ. CDR3 sequence (DNA): TGTGCCACCTCAGGGGGGAACTCTGGGGCCAACGTCCTGACTTTC. This gives the protein CATSGGNSGANVLTF.

Points on this clone: Sequence at one end of the junction differs from germline and may be a read error. The V gene is TRBV30, the J gene TRBJ2-4, with D perhaps matching TRBD1 (6 bases). The germline gives CDR1 GTSNPN, CDR2 SVGIG (reference sequence). This CDR3 spans 15 amino acids. CDR3 nucleotides: TGTGCCCGGAGTGTTGGGGGCGCAACCAAAAACATTCAGTACTTC. It translates to CARSVGGATKNIQYF. The entire variable domain, with the rest obtained from reference TRBV30 and TRBJ2-4, is as follows: SQTIHQWPATLVQPVGSPLSLECTVEGTSNPNLYWYRQAAGRGLQLLFYSVGIGQISSEVPQNLSASRPQDRQFILSSKKLLLSDSGFYLCARSVGGATKNIQYFGAGTRLSVL.

CDR3: CASRNVVLGGKLFF. CDR3 DNA: TGTGCCAGCAGGAATGTCGTGTTAGGGGGAAAACTGTTTTTT. The rearrangement links TRBV6-1 to TRBJ1-4; possible D gene TRBD1, 6 bases. Per the germline V gene, CDR1 is MNHNS and CDR2 is SASEGT. Trimming stripped 6 bases from V and 10 bases from J, with 18 bases between. The CDR3 consists of 14 residues.

The V and J genes are TRBV5-1 and TRBJ2-1, with TRBD2 matching 8 bases. After removal of 6 bases from V and 1 base from J, the junction contained 6 bases not matched to a gene. The CDR3 consists of 15 residues. CDR1 and CDR2 from the germline V gene are SGHRS and YFSETQ. The CDR3 reads CASNLGGGSYNEQFF. In nucleotides, the CDR3 is TGCGCCAGCAACCTCGGGGGGGGATCCTACAATGAGCAGTTCTTC.

This chain uses TRBV19 with TRBJ1-3; D gene unclear. V lost 5 bases and J lost 0, with 11 bases in between. Germline V gene data show CDR1 as LNHDA and CDR2 as SQIVND (reference sequence). The CDR3 is 15 amino acids. The CDR3: CASSSQTISGNTIYF. The CDR3 region has the DNA TGTGCCAGTAGTTCACAGACCATCTCTGGAAACACCATATATTTT.

V gene TRBV7-8 combines with J gene TRBJ2-3, with 8 bases aligning to TRBD2. The ends lost 5 bases at V and 8 bases at J; junction bases unmatched: 12. Germline V gene data show CDR1 as SGHVS and CDR2 as FQNEAQ. This CDR3 is 15 amino acids long. The DNA of the CDR3 is TGTGCCAGCAGCCACCGAACCGGGACTAGTTCTACGCAGTATTTT. Protein product: CASSHRTGTSSTQYF.

J is TRBJ2-7 and V is TRBV2; possibly TRBD1 for D (5 bases). V lost 4 bases and J 2 bases, leaving 12 bases between the germline ends. The CDR3 extends over 14 amino acids. Per germline, CDR1 SNHLY and CDR2 FYNNEI. The CDR3 coding sequence is TGTGCCAGCAGTGTTGGGGCGCAACCCTACGAGCAGTACTTC. Residues: CASSVGAQPYEQYF.

This rearrangement joins TRBV19 to TRBJ2-7; TRBD1 agrees at 9 bases. J lost 0 bases, V lost 3 bases, and 3 bases had no gene match. The length of the CDR3 is 15 residues. CDR1 LNHDA and CDR2 SQIVND come from the germline V gene (reference sequence). The CDR3 spells CASSMAGQGSYEQYF. The CDR3 nucleotides read TGTGCCAGTAGTATGGCGGGACAGGGCTCCTACGAGCAGTACTTC.

This chain links TRBV11-2 with TRBJ2-7; TRBD1 agrees at 9 bases. CDR3 size: 14 residues. V was pared by 1 base and J by 6 bases, with 4 bases of the junction left unmatched. The germline V gene encodes CDR1 SGHAT and CDR2 FQNNGV. CDR3 in DNA: TGTGCCAGCAGCTTAGCTTGGGACAGGGCCGAGCAGTACTTC. It codes for CASSLAWDRAEQYF.

V and J are TRBV19 and TRBJ1-2, with 7 bases aligning to TRBD1. The CDR3 totals 14 residues. Germline V CDR1 and CDR2: LNHDA, SQIVND (reference sequence). With V trimmed by 6 bases and J by 4 bases, 8 bases remained unmatched. Here the CDR3 DNA reads TGTGCCAGTAGCCCCGACAGGGCCCCCTATGGCTACACCTTC. Amino acids: CASSPDRAPYGYTF.

Regarding this clone: Different DNA sequences within this sample yield the same CDR3. This chain connects TRBV6-6 to TRBJ1-5; the D is unclear. The CDR3 is 14 amino acids. Germline CDR1 MNHNY, CDR2 SVGAGI (reference sequence). V was pared by 4 bases and J by 2 bases, with 9 bases between. The CDR3 DNA reads as TGTGCCAGCAGTTCCCGGGAAGGCAATCAGCCCCAGCATTTT. It yields the protein CASSSREGNQPQHF.

The chain is built from TRBV12-5 and TRBJ2-2; 8 bases match TRBD1. The J segment lost 3 bases and the V segment lost 6 bases, leaving 6 bases of the junction unmatched. Germline loops: CDR1 LGHNT, CDR2 FRNRAP. CDR3 length equals 15 residues. The chain's CDR3 is CASGLGQGDTGELFF. In DNA form, the CDR3 reads TGTGCTAGTGGCCTCGGACAGGGAGACACCGGGGAGCTGTTTTTT.